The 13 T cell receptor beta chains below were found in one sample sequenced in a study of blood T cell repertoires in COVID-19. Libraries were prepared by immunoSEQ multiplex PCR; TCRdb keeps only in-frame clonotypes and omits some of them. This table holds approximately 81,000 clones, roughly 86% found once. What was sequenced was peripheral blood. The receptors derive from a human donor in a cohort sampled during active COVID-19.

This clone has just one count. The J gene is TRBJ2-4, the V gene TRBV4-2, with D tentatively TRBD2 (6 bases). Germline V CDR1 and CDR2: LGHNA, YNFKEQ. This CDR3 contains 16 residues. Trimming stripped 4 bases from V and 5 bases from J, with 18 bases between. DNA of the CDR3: TGTGCCAGCAGCCTCGCGGGGCGGGGAGCTGAAAACATTCAGTACTTC. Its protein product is CASSLAGRGAENIQYF.

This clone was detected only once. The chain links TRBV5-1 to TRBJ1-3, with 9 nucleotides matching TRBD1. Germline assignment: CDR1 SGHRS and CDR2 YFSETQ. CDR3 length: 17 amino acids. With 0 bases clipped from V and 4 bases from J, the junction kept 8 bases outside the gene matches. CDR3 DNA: TGCGCCAGCAGCTTGGGGGCCACCGGGACAGGGGGAAACACCATATATTTT. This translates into CASSLGATGTGGNTIYF. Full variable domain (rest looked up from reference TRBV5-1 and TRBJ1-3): KAGVTQTPRYLIKTRGQQVTLSCSPISGHRSVSWYQQTPGQGLQFLFEYFSETQRNKGNFPGRFSGRQFSNSRSEMNVSTLELGDSALYLCASSLGATGTGGNTIYFGEGSWLTVV.

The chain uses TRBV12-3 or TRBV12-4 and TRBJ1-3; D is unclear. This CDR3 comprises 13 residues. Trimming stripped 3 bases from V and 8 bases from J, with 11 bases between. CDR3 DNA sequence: TGTGCCAGCAGTTTCCGGGTCGGTCACACCATATATTTT. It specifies CASSFRVGHTIYF.

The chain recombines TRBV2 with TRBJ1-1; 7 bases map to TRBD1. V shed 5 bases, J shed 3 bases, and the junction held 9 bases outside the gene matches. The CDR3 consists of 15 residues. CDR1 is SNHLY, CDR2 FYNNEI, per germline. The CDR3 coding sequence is TGTGCCAGCAGTCCAGGGGGGACACGGGACACTGAAGCTTTCTTT. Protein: CASSPGGTRDTEAFF.

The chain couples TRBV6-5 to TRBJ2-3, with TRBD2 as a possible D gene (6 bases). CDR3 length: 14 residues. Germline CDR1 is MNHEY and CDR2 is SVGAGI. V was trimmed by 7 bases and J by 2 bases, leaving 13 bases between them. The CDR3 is CASKEGFATDTQYF. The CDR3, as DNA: TGTGCCAGCAAGGAGGGGTTCGCCACAGATACGCAGTATTTT.

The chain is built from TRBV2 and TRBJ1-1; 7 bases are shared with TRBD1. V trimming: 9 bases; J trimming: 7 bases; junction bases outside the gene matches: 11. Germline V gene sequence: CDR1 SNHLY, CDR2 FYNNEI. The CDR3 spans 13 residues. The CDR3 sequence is CARTTGEASEAFF. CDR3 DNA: TGTGCCAGGACAACAGGGGAGGCGAGTGAAGCTTTCTTT.

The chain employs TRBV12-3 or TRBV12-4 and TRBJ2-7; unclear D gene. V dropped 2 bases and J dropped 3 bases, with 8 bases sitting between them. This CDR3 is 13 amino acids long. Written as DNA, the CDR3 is TGTGCCAGCAGTTTATCGGCGGTCTACGAGCAGTACTTC. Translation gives CASSLSAVYEQYF.

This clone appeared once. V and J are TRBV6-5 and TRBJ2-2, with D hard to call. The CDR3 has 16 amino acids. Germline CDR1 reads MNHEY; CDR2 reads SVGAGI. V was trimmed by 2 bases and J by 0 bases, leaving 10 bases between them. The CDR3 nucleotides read TGTGCCAGCAGTTACATGCGCACCACGAACACCGGGGAGCTGTTTTTT. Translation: CASSYMRTTNTGELFF.

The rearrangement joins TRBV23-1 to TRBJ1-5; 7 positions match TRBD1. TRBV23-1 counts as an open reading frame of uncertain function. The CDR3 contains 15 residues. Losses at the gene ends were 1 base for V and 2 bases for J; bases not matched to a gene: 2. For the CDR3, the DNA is TGCGCCAGCAGTCAATTAGGGACAGGCAATCAGCCCCAGCATTTT. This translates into CASSQLGTGNQPQHF.

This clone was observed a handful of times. The DNA of the CDR3 is TGTGCCAGCTCACCAATCCTACAGGATACGCAGTATTTT. This encodes CASSPILQDTQYF. This chain uses TRBV18 with TRBJ2-3; D not certain. There are 13 residues in the CDR3. Trimming removed 2 bases from V and 6 bases from J, with 9 bases in between. Germline V CDR1 and CDR2: KGHSH, LQKENI.

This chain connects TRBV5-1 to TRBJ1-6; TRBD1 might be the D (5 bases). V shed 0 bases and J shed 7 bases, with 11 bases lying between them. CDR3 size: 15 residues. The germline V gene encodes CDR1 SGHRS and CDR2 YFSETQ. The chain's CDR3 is CASSLGPGPNSPLHF. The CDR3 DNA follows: TGCGCCAGCAGCTTGGGTCCAGGGCCCAATTCACCCCTCCACTTT.

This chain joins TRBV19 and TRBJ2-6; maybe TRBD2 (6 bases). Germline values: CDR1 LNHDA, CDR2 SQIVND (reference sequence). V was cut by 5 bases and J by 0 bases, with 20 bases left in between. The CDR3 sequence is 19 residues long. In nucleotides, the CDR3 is TGTGCCAGTAGTTCTCCCGGCGGGGCCGTTATCTCTGGGGCCAACGTCCTGACTTTC. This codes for CASSSPGGAVISGANVLTF.

For the CDR3, the DNA is TGCGCCAGCAGCGAAACGGTCGGACAGGACCCCTATGGCTACACCTTC. Translated, it gives CASSETVGQDPYGYTF. The rearrangement links TRBV4-3 to TRBJ1-2; 7 bases map to TRBD1. Germline loops: CDR1 LGHNA, CDR2 YSLEER. The CDR3 is 16 residues long. The V gene end was trimmed by 5 bases and the J gene end by 4 bases; junction bases not matched to a gene: 13.